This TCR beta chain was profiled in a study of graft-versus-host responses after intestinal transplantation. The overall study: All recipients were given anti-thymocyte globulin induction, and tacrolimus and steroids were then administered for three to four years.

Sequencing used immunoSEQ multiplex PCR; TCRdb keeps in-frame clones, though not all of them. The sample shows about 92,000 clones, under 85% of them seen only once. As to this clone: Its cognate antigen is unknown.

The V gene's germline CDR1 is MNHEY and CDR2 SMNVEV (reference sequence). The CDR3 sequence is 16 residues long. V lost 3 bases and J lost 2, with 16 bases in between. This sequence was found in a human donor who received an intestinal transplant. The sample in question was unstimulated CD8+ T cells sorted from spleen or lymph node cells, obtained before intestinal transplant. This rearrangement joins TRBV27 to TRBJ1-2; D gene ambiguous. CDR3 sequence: CASSFQASKGNYGYTF. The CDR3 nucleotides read TGTGCCAGCAGTTTTCAGGCCTCAAAAGGAAACTATGGCTACACCTTC.